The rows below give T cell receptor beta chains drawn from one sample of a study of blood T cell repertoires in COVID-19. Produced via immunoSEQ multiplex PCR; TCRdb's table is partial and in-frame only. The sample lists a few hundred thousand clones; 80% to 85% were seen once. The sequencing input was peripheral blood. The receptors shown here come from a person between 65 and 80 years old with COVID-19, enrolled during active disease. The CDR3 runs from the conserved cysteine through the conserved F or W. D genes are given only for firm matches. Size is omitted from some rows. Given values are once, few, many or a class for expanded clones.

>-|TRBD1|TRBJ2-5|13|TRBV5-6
TGTGCCAGCAGCTTGGCGGTTGACAGGGGGAAATACTTC
CASSLAVDRGKYF
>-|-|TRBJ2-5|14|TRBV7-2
TGTGCCAGCAGCTTGATGACTAGGGGAGAGACCCAGTACTTC
CASSLMTRGETQYF
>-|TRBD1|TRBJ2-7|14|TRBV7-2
TGTGCCAGCAGCTCCGGGACAGGGAGTTACGAGCAGTACTTC
CASSSGTGSYEQYF
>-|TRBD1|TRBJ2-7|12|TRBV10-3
TGTGCCATCAGTGGACAGGGCGACGAGCAGTACTTC
CAISGQGDEQYF
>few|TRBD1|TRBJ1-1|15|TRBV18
TGTGCCAGCTCACGAATCGGGACAGGGGGAACTGAAGCTTTCTTT
CASSRIGTGGTEAFF
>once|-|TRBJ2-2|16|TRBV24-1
TGTGCCACCAGTGATTTGAGGTATGGGGCTACCGGGGAGCTGTTTTTT
CATSDLRYGATGELFF
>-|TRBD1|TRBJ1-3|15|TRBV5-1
TGCGCCAGCAGCTGGGACGGACAGGGCAGAAACACCATATATTTT
CASSWDGQGRNTIYF
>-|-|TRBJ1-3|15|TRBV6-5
TGTGCCAGCAGAGTCCAGGCAGTCTCTGGAAACACCATATATTTT
CASRVQAVSGNTIYF
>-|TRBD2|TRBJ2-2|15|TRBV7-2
TGTGCCAGCAGCTCCCGTAGGGCTAGCGGGCGTGAGCTGTTTTTT
CASSSRRASGRELFF
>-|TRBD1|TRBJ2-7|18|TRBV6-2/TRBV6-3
TGTGCCAGCAGTTACTTCTCTTTTGGGGGACAGGGTTTGGGAGAGCAGTACTTC
CASSYFSFGGQGLGEQYF
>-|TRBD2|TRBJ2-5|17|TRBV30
TGTGCCTGGAGTTGGCCGGGGAGGGTCCGTGGAGGGGAGACCCAGTACTTC
CAWSWPGRVRGGETQYF
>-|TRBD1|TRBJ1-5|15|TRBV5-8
TGTGCCAGCAACGAACCGGGACAGGGGTTTCAGCCCCAGCATTTT
CASNEPGQGFQPQHF
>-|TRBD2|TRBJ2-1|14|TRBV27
TGTGCCAGCCGAGGACTAGCGGGATACAATGAGCAGTTCTTC
CASRGLAGYNEQFF
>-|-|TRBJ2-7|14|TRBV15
TGTGCCACCAGCAGAGGACTACTCTCCTACGAGCAGTACTTC
CATSRGLLSYEQYF
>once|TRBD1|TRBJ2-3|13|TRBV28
TGTGCCAGCAGTTTATCCGGACAGGGTACGCAGTATTTT
CASSLSGQGTQYF